In its sample, the clone carrying this TCR beta chain was seen many times. Its antigen is currently unknown. One entry per CDR3 protein, called by TCRdb with MiXCR from the 5' RACE reads. Among 400,000 to 650,000 distinct CDR3 sequences, about a fifth were seen once, and the ten largest hold less than 20%. This entry belongs to a study of T cells after yellow fever vaccination. Across the whole study: In the case of low-cell-number fractions, SMART-Seq v4 Ultra Low Input was used for preparation. Study findings and constraints: Sorted repertoires could include abundant contaminating clonotypes from bulk cells. Secondary responses were weaker yet peaked faster, day 5 versus 15. The booster saw the reappearance of most primary-vaccination clones (roughly 96% CD4, roughly 87% CD8).

The sequence came from a young man who received the YFV17D yellow fever vaccine. Sample: PBMCs, taken less than 25 days after the first yellow fever vaccination.

The chain's CDR3 is CASSFDRGADTQYF. CDR3 nucleotide sequence: TGCGCCAGCAGCTTCGACAGGGGGGCAGATACGCAGTATTTT. The rearrangement uses TRBV5-1 and TRBJ2-3; the match to TRBD1 covers 9 bases. This CDR3 region has 14 residues. Germline V gives CDR1 SGHRS, CDR2 YFSETQ. V was pared by 2 bases and J by 4 bases, with 2 bases of the junction left unmatched.